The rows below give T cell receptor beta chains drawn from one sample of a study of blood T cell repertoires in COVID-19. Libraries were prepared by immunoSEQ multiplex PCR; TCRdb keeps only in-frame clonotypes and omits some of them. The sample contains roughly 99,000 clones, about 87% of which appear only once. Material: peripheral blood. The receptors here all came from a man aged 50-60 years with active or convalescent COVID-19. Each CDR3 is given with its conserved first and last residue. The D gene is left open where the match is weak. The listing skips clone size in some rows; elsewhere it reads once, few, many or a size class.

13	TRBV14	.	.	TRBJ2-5	CASSQGGGETQYF	TGTGCCAGCAGCCAAGGGGGAGGAGAGACCCAGTACTTC
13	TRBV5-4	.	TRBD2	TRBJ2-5	CASRLAGGRTQYF	TGTGCCAGCAGGTTAGCGGGGGGCCGGACCCAGTACTTC
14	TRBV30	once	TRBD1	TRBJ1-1	CAWSFPDRLSEAFF	TGTGCCTGGAGTTTCCCGGACAGGCTGTCTGAAGCTTTCTTT
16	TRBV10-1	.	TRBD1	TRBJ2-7	CASSYSPGQTYYEQYF	TGCGCCAGCAGTTATTCGCCGGGACAGACTTACTACGAGCAGTACTTC
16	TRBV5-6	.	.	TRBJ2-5	CASSLEQGYRQETQYF	TGTGCCAGCAGCTTAGAACAGGGATACCGGCAAGAGACCCAGTACTTC
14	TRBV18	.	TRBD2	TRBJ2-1	CASSPATSMYEQFF	TGTGCCAGCTCACCAGCGACTAGCATGTATGAGCAGTTCTTC
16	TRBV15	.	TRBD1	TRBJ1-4	CATSRGQGAGNEKLFF	TGTGCCACCAGCAGGGGGCAGGGGGCTGGTAATGAAAAACTGTTTTTT
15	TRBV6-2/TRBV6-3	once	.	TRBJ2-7	CASSYAGISSYEQYF	TGTGCCAGCAGTTACGCGGGGATCAGCTCCTACGAGCAGTACTTC
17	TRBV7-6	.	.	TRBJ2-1	CASSLSVVLTGFGGKFF	TGTGCCAGCAGCTTATCAGTGGTATTAACGGGTTTTGGCGGAAAGTTCTTC
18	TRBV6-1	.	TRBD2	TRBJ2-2	CASSEGRLAGSNTGELFF	TGTGCCAGCAGTGAAGGGAGACTAGCGGGGTCTAACACCGGGGAGCTGTTTTTT
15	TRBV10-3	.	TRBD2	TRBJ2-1	CAIRTAGTSGNEQFF	TGTGCCATCAGGACCGCCGGGACTAGCGGCAATGAGCAGTTCTTC
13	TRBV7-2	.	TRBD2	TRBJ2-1	CASKRREFAEQFF	TGTGCCAGCAAGAGGCGGGAGTTTGCTGAGCAGTTCTTC
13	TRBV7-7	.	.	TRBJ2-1	CASSLRGYNEQFF	TGTGCCAGCAGCTTACGGGGGTACAATGAGCAGTTCTTC
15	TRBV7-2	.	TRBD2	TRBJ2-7	CASSSRAGAYYEQYF	TGTGCCAGCAGCTCTAGAGCGGGAGCCTACTACGAGCAGTACTTC
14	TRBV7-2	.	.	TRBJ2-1	CASSHRETYNEQFF	TGTGCCAGCAGCCACCGGGAAACCTACAATGAGCAGTTCTTC
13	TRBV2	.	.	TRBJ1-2	CASTEGTNYGYTF	TGTGCCAGCACCGAGGGTACAAACTATGGCTACACCTTC
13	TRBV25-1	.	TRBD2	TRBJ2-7	CASSLGGDYEQYF	TGTGCCAGCAGTTTGGGAGGGGACTACGAGCAGTACTTC
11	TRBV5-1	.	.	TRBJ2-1	CASSIGGEQFF	TGCGCCAGCAGCATCGGGGGTGAGCAGTTCTTC
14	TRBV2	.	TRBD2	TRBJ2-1	CASRLTSGKWEQFF	TGTGCTAGCAGGTTAACTAGCGGGAAGTGGGAGCAGTTCTTC
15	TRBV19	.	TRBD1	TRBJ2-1	CANSPGTGEYNEQFF	TGTGCCAATAGTCCCGGGACAGGCGAGTACAATGAGCAGTTCTTC
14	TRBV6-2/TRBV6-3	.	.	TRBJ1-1	CASSITTQNTEAFF	TGTGCCAGCAGTATAACTACACAGAACACTGAAGCTTTCTTT
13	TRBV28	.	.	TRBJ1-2	CASSDRSIYGYTF	TGTGCCAGCTCCGACAGGTCTATCTATGGCTACACCTTC
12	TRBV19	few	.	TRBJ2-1	CASSVSNNEQFF	TGTGCCAGTAGTGTGTCAAACAATGAGCAGTTCTTC
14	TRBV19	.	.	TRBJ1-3	CASSMGADGNTIYF	TGTGCCAGTAGTATGGGGGCGGATGGAAACACCATATATTTT
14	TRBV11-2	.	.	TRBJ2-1	CASSVNFGYNEQFF	TGTGCCAGCAGTGTCAATTTCGGGTACAATGAGCAGTTCTTC
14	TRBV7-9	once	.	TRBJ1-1	CASSLQEGVTEAFF	TGTGCCAGCAGCTTACAGGAAGGGGTCACTGAAGCTTTCTTT
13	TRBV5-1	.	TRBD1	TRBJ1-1	CASSRDRDAEAFF	TGCGCCAGCAGCAGGGACAGGGATGCTGAAGCTTTCTTT
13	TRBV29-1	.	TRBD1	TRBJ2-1	CSAGQGHGNEQFF	TGCAGCGCGGGACAGGGACACGGCAATGAGCAGTTCTTC
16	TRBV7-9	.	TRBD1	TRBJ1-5	CASSLGDREGGGPQHF	TGTGCCAGCAGCTTAGGCGACAGGGAAGGGGGAGGGCCCCAGCATTTT
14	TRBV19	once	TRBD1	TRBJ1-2	CASSTGTGLYGYTF	TGTGCCAGTAGTACCGGGACAGGACTATATGGCTACACCTTC
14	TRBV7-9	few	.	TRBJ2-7	CASSPPGPSYEQYF	TGTGCCAGCAGCCCGCCGGGTCCTTCCTACGAGCAGTACTTC
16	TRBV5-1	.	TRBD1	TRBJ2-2	CASSGPGTGRAGELFF	TGCGCCAGCAGCGGACCCGGGACAGGGAGGGCCGGGGAGCTGTTTTTT
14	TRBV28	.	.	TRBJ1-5	CASSFWGVNQPQHF	TGTGCCAGCAGTTTTTGGGGGGTCAATCAGCCCCAGCATTTT
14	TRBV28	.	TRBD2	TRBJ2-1	CASTIALAENEQFF	TGTGCCAGCACTATCGCCCTAGCGGAGAATGAGCAGTTCTTC
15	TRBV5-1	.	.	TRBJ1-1	CASSLLQGRNTEAFF	TGCGCCAGCAGCTTGCTGCAGGGGAGGAACACTGAAGCTTTCTTT
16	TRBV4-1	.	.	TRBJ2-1	CASSQGAANSYNEQFF	TGCGCCAGCAGCCAAGGCGCGGCAAACTCCTACAATGAGCAGTTCTTC
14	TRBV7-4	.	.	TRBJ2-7	CASSQRPFMGEQYF	TGTGCCAGCAGCCAGCGACCCTTTATGGGCGAGCAGTACTTC
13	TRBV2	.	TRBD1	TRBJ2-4	CASSGTGQNIQYF	TGTGCCAGCAGCGGGACAGGGCAAAACATTCAGTACTTC
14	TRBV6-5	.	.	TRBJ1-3	CASSMSGKGNTIYF	TGTGCCAGCAGTATGTCAGGGAAAGGAAACACCATATATTTT
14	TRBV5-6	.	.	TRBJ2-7	CASSGLAGHYEQYF	TGTGCCAGCAGCGGGTTGGCAGGGCACTACGAGCAGTACTTC
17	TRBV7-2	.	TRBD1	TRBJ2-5	CASGGGVTGVGQETQYF	TGTGCCAGCGGCGGCGGGGTGACAGGGGTAGGCCAAGAGACCCAGTACTTC
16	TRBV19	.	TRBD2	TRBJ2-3	CASSMRTSGYTDTQYF	TGTGCCAGTAGTATGCGGACTAGCGGTTACACAGATACGCAGTATTTT
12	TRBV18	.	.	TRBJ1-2	CASSPGGEGYTF	TGTGCCAGCTCACCGGGTGGAGAGGGCTACACCTTC
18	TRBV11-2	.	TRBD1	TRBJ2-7	CASSVRRGEGQGAYEQYF	TGTGCCAGCAGCGTCCGTCGAGGCGAGGGACAGGGCGCCTACGAGCAGTACTTC
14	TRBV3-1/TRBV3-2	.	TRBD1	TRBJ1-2	CASSQTGADYGYTF	TGTGCCAGCAGCCAAACAGGGGCCGACTATGGCTACACCTTC
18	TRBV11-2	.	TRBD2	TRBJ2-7	CASSLSRRGKRGVYEQYF	TGTGCCAGCAGCTTATCCCGGCGAGGGAAGCGGGGGGTCTACGAGCAGTACTTC
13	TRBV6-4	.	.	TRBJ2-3	CASSEAEWDTQYF	TGTGCCAGCAGTGAAGCGGAGTGGGATACGCAGTATTTT
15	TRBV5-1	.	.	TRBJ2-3	CASSFEGGAKDTQYF	TGCGCCAGCAGCTTTGAAGGAGGGGCAAAAGATACGCAGTATTTT
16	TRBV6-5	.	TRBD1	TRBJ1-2	CASSYSNAGGYYGYTF	TGTGCCAGCAGTTACTCGAACGCAGGGGGCTATTATGGCTACACCTTC
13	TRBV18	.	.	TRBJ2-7	CASSETGTYEQYF	TGTGCCAGCTCAGAAACAGGGACCTACGAGCAGTACTTC
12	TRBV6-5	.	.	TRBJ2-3	CASIGVTDTQYF	TGTGCCAGCATTGGAGTCACAGATACGCAGTATTTT